This entry is about one TCR beta chain. What it binds is unknown. This sample was taken from a study of monozygotic twins with inflammatory bowel disease. TCRdb processed the 5' RACE reads again and assigns one entry to each CDR3 protein, with no DNA. Its table lists just over 300,000 distinct CDR3 sequences. Study-wide results and limits: Extra variability in the repertoires of patients may have come from differing immunosuppressive treatments.

The CDR3 is 16 residues long. The germline CDR1 and CDR2 sequences are DFQATT and SNEGSKA (reference sequence). This TCR derives from a human donor with ulcerative colitis or Crohn's disease, or a healthy co-twin of an affected twin (not recorded which). The gene calls are TRBV20-1 and TRBJ1-5; TCRdb names TRBD1, which stays unverified in the absence of DNA. Sequencing input: blood. The CDR3 sequence is CSAPQGRSNSNQPQHF.